This is a list of T cell receptor beta chains from one sample in a study of blood T cells in healthy people across ages. A single record per CDR3 protein comes from TCRdb applying MiXCR to the 5' RACE reads. Among approximately 780,000 distinct CDR3 sequences listed, approximately 24% were seen once. These data are also associated with another study on T cells of mothers and their children.

Sequencing was carried out using blood. The receptors come from a boy between 10 and 17 years old in good health. CDR3s include the opening cysteine and the closing phenylalanine or tryptophan. Fields, in order: J gene, CDR3 length, V gene, D gene, clone size, CDR3 protein, CDR3 DNA. D genes are given only for firm matches. The listing skips clone size in some rows; elsewhere it reads once, few, many or a size class.

J gene: TRBJ2-4; CDR3 length: 16; V gene: TRBV7-8; D gene: -; clone size: few; CDR3 protein: CASSLYSVGAKNIQYF; CDR3 DNA: TGTGCCAGCAGCTTATATAGCGTTGGGGCCAAAAACATTCAGTACTTC
J gene: TRBJ1-2; CDR3 length: 11; V gene: TRBV9; D gene: -; clone size: -; CDR3 protein: CASSVADGYTF; CDR3 DNA: TGTGCCAGCAGCGTAGCGGATGGCTACACCTTC
J gene: TRBJ2-7; CDR3 length: 16; V gene: TRBV7-2; D gene: -; clone size: few; CDR3 protein: CASSLASGVSSYEQYF; CDR3 DNA: TGTGCCAGCAGCTTAGCATCGGGGGTCAGCTCCTACGAGCAGTACTTC
J gene: TRBJ2-1; CDR3 length: 13; V gene: TRBV12-3/TRBV12-4; D gene: TRBD1; clone size: -; CDR3 protein: CASKGAGGLDQFF; CDR3 DNA: TGTGCCAGCAAGGGGGCAGGGGGCCTGGATCAGTTCTTC
J gene: TRBJ2-3; CDR3 length: 15; V gene: TRBV9; D gene: -; clone size: -; CDR3 protein: CASSVAWGATGTQYF; CDR3 DNA: TGTGCCAGCAGCGTAGCTTGGGGGGCCACAGGTACGCAGTATTTT
J gene: TRBJ2-1; CDR3 length: 15; V gene: TRBV27; D gene: TRBD2; clone size: -; CDR3 protein: CASSLSIAGGDEQFF; CDR3 DNA: TGTGCCAGCAGTTTATCGATAGCGGGTGGGGATGAGCAGTTCTTC
J gene: TRBJ2-3; CDR3 length: 13; V gene: TRBV6-1; D gene: TRBD2; clone size: -; CDR3 protein: CASRIAGTDTQYF; CDR3 DNA: TGTGCCAGCCGGATAGCGGGGACAGATACGCAGTATTTT
J gene: TRBJ2-5; CDR3 length: 14; V gene: TRBV4-1; D gene: -; clone size: few; CDR3 protein: CASSQDRGYETQYF; CDR3 DNA: TGCGCCAGCAGCCAAGATCGGGGTTACGAGACCCAGTACTTC
J gene: TRBJ1-3; CDR3 length: 17; V gene: TRBV7-9; D gene: -; clone size: -; CDR3 protein: CASSSRRLDRSGNTIYF; CDR3 DNA: TGTGCCAGCAGCTCTAGGAGATTGGACAGATCAGGAAACACCATATATTTT
J gene: TRBJ2-5; CDR3 length: 13; V gene: TRBV29-1; D gene: -; clone size: -; CDR3 protein: CSVPQGGEETQYF; CDR3 DNA: TGCAGCGTTCCCCAGGGGGGGGAAGAGACCCAGTACTTC
J gene: TRBJ2-3; CDR3 length: 14; V gene: TRBV11-2; D gene: -; clone size: few; CDR3 protein: CASSLGVATDTQYF; CDR3 DNA: TGTGCCAGCAGCTTAGGTGTAGCCACAGATACGCAGTATTTT
J gene: TRBJ1-1; CDR3 length: 13; V gene: TRBV29-1; D gene: TRBD1; clone size: -; CDR3 protein: CSSSTGMNTEAFF; CDR3 DNA: TGCAGCTCATCGACAGGGATGAACACTGAAGCTTTCTTT
J gene: TRBJ1-1; CDR3 length: 14; V gene: TRBV7-8; D gene: -; clone size: -; CDR3 protein: CASSVRGGVSEAFF; CDR3 DNA: TGTGCCAGCAGCGTCCGCGGGGGAGTAAGCGAAGCTTTCTTT
J gene: TRBJ2-3; CDR3 length: 15; V gene: TRBV20-1; D gene: TRBD2; clone size: -; CDR3 protein: CSASTLAGFTDTQYF; CDR3 DNA: TGCAGTGCTAGTACCCTAGCGGGTTTCACAGATACGCAGTATTTT
J gene: TRBJ2-3; CDR3 length: 14; V gene: TRBV19; D gene: TRBD1; clone size: few; CDR3 protein: CASRKQGASDTQYF; CDR3 DNA: TGTGCCAGTAGAAAACAGGGGGCGTCAGATACGCAGTATTTT
J gene: TRBJ2-5; CDR3 length: 16; V gene: TRBV25-1; D gene: -; clone size: -; CDR3 protein: CASSELWAVLGETQYF; CDR3 DNA: TGTGCCAGCAGTGAATTATGGGCGGTCCTGGGGGAGACCCAGTACTTC
J gene: TRBJ2-7; CDR3 length: 15; V gene: TRBV4-2; D gene: TRBD1; clone size: -; CDR3 protein: CASSQGDRVVYEQYF; CDR3 DNA: TGTGCCAGCAGCCAAGGGGACAGGGTAGTCTACGAGCAGTACTTC
J gene: TRBJ1-2; CDR3 length: 16; V gene: TRBV30; D gene: -; clone size: -; CDR3 protein: CAWSVRRGLANYGYTF; CDR3 DNA: TGTGCCTGGAGTGTACGAAGAGGGTTAGCTAACTATGGCTACACCTTC
J gene: TRBJ2-3; CDR3 length: 12; V gene: TRBV12-3/TRBV12-4; D gene: -; clone size: -; CDR3 protein: CAGSVKPDTQYF; CDR3 DNA: TGTGCCGGCAGTGTAAAACCAGATACGCAGTATTTT
J gene: TRBJ2-7; CDR3 length: 13; V gene: TRBV11-2; D gene: -; clone size: -; CDR3 protein: CASSILGPGAQYF; CDR3 DNA: TGTGCCAGCAGCATCTTGGGACCCGGGGCGCAGTACTTC
J gene: TRBJ2-3; CDR3 length: 15; V gene: TRBV3-1; D gene: -; clone size: -; CDR3 protein: CASSHGALEADTQYF; CDR3 DNA: TGTGCCAGCAGCCACGGGGCCCTCGAAGCAGATACGCAGTATTTT
J gene: TRBJ2-7; CDR3 length: 15; V gene: TRBV5-1; D gene: -; clone size: -; CDR3 protein: CASSSTTGPSDEQYF; CDR3 DNA: TGCGCCAGCAGCTCAACGACAGGCCCCAGTGACGAGCAGTACTTC
J gene: TRBJ2-5; CDR3 length: 14; V gene: TRBV5-1; D gene: -; clone size: few; CDR3 protein: CASTWTGGEETQYF; CDR3 DNA: TGCGCCAGCACCTGGACCGGCGGGGAAGAGACCCAGTACTTC
J gene: TRBJ1-2; CDR3 length: 13; V gene: TRBV29-1; D gene: TRBD1; clone size: few; CDR3 protein: CSAGTGINYGYTF; CDR3 DNA: TGCAGCGCAGGGACAGGGATCAACTATGGCTACACCTTC
J gene: TRBJ2-3; CDR3 length: 15; V gene: TRBV28; D gene: -; clone size: few; CDR3 protein: CASSSRVFIADTQYF; CDR3 DNA: TGTGCCAGCAGTTCCAGGGTGTTTATCGCAGATACGCAGTATTTT
J gene: TRBJ1-1; CDR3 length: 13; V gene: TRBV10-3; D gene: -; clone size: -; CDR3 protein: CAISVSPNTEALF; CDR3 DNA: TGTGCCATCAGTGTATCTCCGAACACTGAAGCTCTCTTT
J gene: TRBJ1-1; CDR3 length: 14; V gene: TRBV12-3/TRBV12-4; D gene: -; clone size: -; CDR3 protein: CASSGEGQNTEAFF; CDR3 DNA: TGTGCCAGCAGTGGCGAGGGCCAGAACACTGAAGCTTTCTTT
J gene: TRBJ2-1; CDR3 length: 16; V gene: TRBV6-6; D gene: -; clone size: few; CDR3 protein: CASSYSLGNSYNEQFF; CDR3 DNA: TGTGCCAGCAGTTACTCGTTGGGCAACTCCTACAATGAGCAGTTCTTC
J gene: TRBJ2-3; CDR3 length: 14; V gene: TRBV10-3; D gene: TRBD2; clone size: -; CDR3 protein: CAIKTSGGADTQYF; CDR3 DNA: TGTGCCATCAAAACTAGCGGGGGGGCAGATACGCAGTATTTT
J gene: TRBJ1-4; CDR3 length: 15; V gene: TRBV7-2; D gene: -; clone size: -; CDR3 protein: CASSLVFRFGEKLFF; CDR3 DNA: TGTGCCAGCAGCTTAGTATTTAGGTTTGGTGAAAAACTGTTTTTT
J gene: TRBJ2-7; CDR3 length: 15; V gene: TRBV9; D gene: TRBD1; clone size: -; CDR3 protein: CASSVEGQGLDEQYF; CDR3 DNA: TGTGCCAGCAGCGTAGAGGGACAGGGGTTGGACGAGCAGTACTTC
J gene: TRBJ2-3; CDR3 length: 14; V gene: TRBV9; D gene: -; clone size: -; CDR3 protein: CASSVGVSPDTQYF; CDR3 DNA: TGTGCCAGCAGCGTAGGCGTTTCCCCAGATACGCAGTATTTT
J gene: TRBJ2-6; CDR3 length: 18; V gene: TRBV6-5; D gene: -; clone size: -; CDR3 protein: CASSYALTWGSGANVLTF; CDR3 DNA: TGTGCCAGCAGTTACGCATTAACCTGGGGGTCTGGGGCCAACGTCCTGACTTTC
J gene: TRBJ2-1; CDR3 length: 12; V gene: TRBV29-1; D gene: -; clone size: few; CDR3 protein: CSVDAVYNEQFF; CDR3 DNA: TGCAGCGTTGATGCAGTCTACAATGAGCAGTTCTTC
J gene: TRBJ2-1; CDR3 length: 14; V gene: TRBV24-1; D gene: -; clone size: few; CDR3 protein: CATSDWGSSDEQFF; CDR3 DNA: TGTGCCACCAGTGATTGGGGTTCTAGCGATGAGCAGTTCTTC
J gene: TRBJ1-5; CDR3 length: 14; V gene: TRBV15; D gene: -; clone size: -; CDR3 protein: CATSRRTTGQPQHF; CDR3 DNA: TGTGCCACCAGCAGACGCACGACAGGTCAGCCCCAGCATTTT
J gene: TRBJ2-1; CDR3 length: 15; V gene: TRBV27; D gene: -; clone size: -; CDR3 protein: CASSLSVRPGNEQFF; CDR3 DNA: TGTGCCAGCAGTTTATCGGTCAGGCCGGGGAATGAGCAGTTCTTC
J gene: TRBJ1-2; CDR3 length: 12; V gene: TRBV29-1; D gene: -; clone size: -; CDR3 protein: CSVLGGRYGYTF; CDR3 DNA: TGCAGCGTTCTTGGAGGGCGATATGGCTACACCTTC
J gene: TRBJ2-7; CDR3 length: 16; V gene: TRBV3-1; D gene: -; clone size: -; CDR3 protein: CASSLRGGQASGEQYF; CDR3 DNA: TGTGCCAGCAGCCTAAGGGGAGGACAGGCGTCCGGGGAGCAGTACTTC
J gene: TRBJ2-4; CDR3 length: 17; V gene: TRBV6-5; D gene: TRBD2; clone size: -; CDR3 protein: CASSLSSGGIAKNIQYF; CDR3 DNA: TGTGCCAGCAGTCTCTCTAGCGGGGGGATAGCCAAAAACATTCAGTACTTC
J gene: TRBJ2-5; CDR3 length: 13; V gene: TRBV9; D gene: TRBD2; clone size: -; CDR3 protein: CASSGGGKETQYF; CDR3 DNA: TGCGCCAGCAGTGGGGGGGGTAAAGAGACCCAGTACTTC
J gene: TRBJ2-5; CDR3 length: 15; V gene: TRBV7-9; D gene: TRBD1; clone size: -; CDR3 protein: CARGSGTGDTETQYF; CDR3 DNA: TGTGCCAGAGGGTCCGGGACAGGGGACACGGAGACCCAGTACTTC
J gene: TRBJ2-3; CDR3 length: 14; V gene: TRBV24-1; D gene: -; clone size: -; CDR3 protein: CATNDLRRTDTQYF; CDR3 DNA: TGTGCCACCAATGATTTGCGACGCACAGATACGCAGTATTTT
J gene: TRBJ2-7; CDR3 length: 13; V gene: TRBV5-1; D gene: -; clone size: -; CDR3 protein: CASRRSASGEQYF; CDR3 DNA: TGCGCCAGCAGGCGGTCCGCATCGGGCGAGCAGTACTTC
J gene: TRBJ2-5; CDR3 length: 15; V gene: TRBV11-2; D gene: -; clone size: -; CDR3 protein: CASSLGQYREETQYF; CDR3 DNA: TGTGCCAGCAGCTTGGGCCAGTATCGGGAAGAGACCCAGTACTTC
J gene: TRBJ2-2; CDR3 length: 13; V gene: TRBV28; D gene: TRBD2; clone size: few; CDR3 protein: CASVKRDYGELFF; CDR3 DNA: TGTGCCAGCGTCAAGCGGGACTACGGGGAGCTGTTTTTT
J gene: TRBJ2-5; CDR3 length: 16; V gene: TRBV4-2; D gene: TRBD2; clone size: few; CDR3 protein: CASSQGSSGGFETQYF; CDR3 DNA: TGTGCCAGCAGCCAAGGATCAAGCGGGGGGTTTGAGACCCAGTACTTC
J gene: TRBJ2-3; CDR3 length: 16; V gene: TRBV7-2; D gene: -; clone size: -; CDR3 protein: CASNLGTGVSTDTQYF; CDR3 DNA: TGTGCCAGCAACTTAGGGACGGGGGTTAGCACAGATACGCAGTATTTT
J gene: TRBJ2-7; CDR3 length: 16; V gene: TRBV28; D gene: TRBD1; clone size: few; CDR3 protein: CASQRRAGTGNYEQYF; CDR3 DNA: TGTGCCAGTCAGAGAAGGGCCGGGACAGGGAACTACGAGCAGTACTTC
J gene: TRBJ2-1; CDR3 length: 17; V gene: TRBV6-1; D gene: -; clone size: -; CDR3 protein: CASSEARPTSSYNEQFF; CDR3 DNA: TGTGCCAGCAGTGAAGCGCGACCGACAAGCTCCTACAATGAGCAGTTCTTC
J gene: TRBJ1-1; CDR3 length: 14; V gene: TRBV12-3/TRBV12-4; D gene: TRBD1; clone size: few; CDR3 protein: CASSINRGSGEAFF; CDR3 DNA: TGTGCCAGCAGTATTAACAGGGGGTCGGGTGAAGCGTTCTTT
J gene: TRBJ1-2; CDR3 length: 18; V gene: TRBV4-1; D gene: TRBD1; clone size: few; CDR3 protein: CASSLGGTGQINNYGYTF; CDR3 DNA: TGCGCCAGCAGCCTAGGTGGCACGGGACAGATAAATAACTATGGCTACACCTTC
J gene: TRBJ2-5; CDR3 length: 14; V gene: TRBV5-5; D gene: TRBD2; clone size: -; CDR3 protein: CASRTGLAKETQYF; CDR3 DNA: TGTGCCAGCAGAACGGGACTAGCGAAAGAGACCCAGTACTTC
J gene: TRBJ1-4; CDR3 length: 13; V gene: TRBV7-9; D gene: -; clone size: -; CDR3 protein: CASWGPPVEKLFF; CDR3 DNA: TGTGCCAGCTGGGGCCCCCCCGTCGAAAAACTGTTTTTT
J gene: TRBJ2-1; CDR3 length: 16; V gene: TRBV24-1; D gene: TRBD2; clone size: few; CDR3 protein: CATSAASGGEYNEQFF; CDR3 DNA: TGTGCCACCAGTGCCGCTAGCGGGGGGGAATACAATGAGCAGTTCTTC
J gene: TRBJ2-3; CDR3 length: 14; V gene: TRBV14; D gene: -; clone size: few; CDR3 protein: CASSQANSGDTQYF; CDR3 DNA: TGTGCCAGCAGCCAAGCTAATAGCGGAGATACGCAGTATTTT
J gene: TRBJ2-1; CDR3 length: 19; V gene: TRBV4-2; D gene: TRBD2; clone size: -; CDR3 protein: CASSQDLAGGLSSYNEQFF; CDR3 DNA: TGTGCCAGCAGCCAAGATCTAGCGGGGGGGCTAAGCTCCTACAATGAGCAGTTCTTC
J gene: TRBJ2-3; CDR3 length: 14; V gene: TRBV27; D gene: -; clone size: few; CDR3 protein: CATRDGLLTDTQYF; CDR3 DNA: TGTGCCACCAGGGACGGCCTCCTCACAGATACGCAGTATTTT
J gene: TRBJ2-2; CDR3 length: 17; V gene: TRBV6-1; D gene: -; clone size: -; CDR3 protein: CASSRDHGTRGPGELFF; CDR3 DNA: TGTGCCAGCAGTCGAGACCACGGGACAAGGGGCCCGGGGGAGCTGTTTTTT
J gene: TRBJ2-7; CDR3 length: 15; V gene: TRBV5-1; D gene: -; clone size: -; CDR3 protein: CASSLAVGAQGEQYF; CDR3 DNA: TGCGCCAGCAGCTTGGCCGTCGGGGCGCAGGGCGAGCAGTACTTC